Listed here are 5 T cell receptor beta chains from one sample, sequenced in a study of cytomegalovirus exposure and HLA in healthy donors. Vbeta (60) and Jbeta (13) primers were used in the PCR. Sequencing used immunoSEQ multiplex PCR; TCRdb keeps in-frame clones, though not all of them. The sample includes roughly 120,000 clones, approximately 70% of them seen just once. Specimen: PBMCs. The receptor set was obtained from a man between 60 and 75 years old in good health and CMV-seropositive.

This clone was seen a handful of times. The chain joins TRBV5-1 to TRBJ2-2; D is unclear. Trimming pared 0 bases from V and 0 bases from J, leaving 6 bases between. Germline CDR1 SGHRS, CDR2 YFSETQ. This CDR3 contains 15 residues. The CDR3 is CASSLVPANTGELFF. The CDR3 DNA follows: TGCGCCAGCAGCTTGGTTCCAGCGAACACCGGGGAGCTGTTTTTT.

This chain connects TRBV27 to TRBJ1-6; unclear D gene. Trimming cost V 3 bases and J 4 bases, with 4 bases left between them. CDR1 is MNHEY, CDR2 SMNVEV, per germline (reference sequence). This CDR3 has 13 residues. The CDR3 DNA reads as TGTGCCAGCAGTTTTTCTTATAATTCACCCCTCCACTTT. Its translation: CASSFSYNSPLHF.

This clone was detected a few times. This chain uses TRBV4-1 with TRBJ2-3; D gene uncertain. CDR3 length: 15 residues. V was clipped by 3 bases and J by 4 bases, with 14 bases between them. The germline CDR1 and CDR2 sequences are MGHRA and YSYEKL. The CDR3 loop reads CASSQSPESADTQYF. As DNA, the CDR3 is TGCGCCAGCAGCCAGTCTCCGGAGAGCGCAGATACGCAGTATTTT.

The rearrangement links TRBV4-1 to TRBJ2-1; 9 bases match TRBD2. This CDR3 is 17 amino acids long. CDR1 is MGHRA and CDR2 is YSYEKL in the germline V gene. The V and J ends lost 0 bases and 6 bases, in that order; junction bases with no gene match: 9. The CDR3 loop is CASSQEIGGGEFNEQFF. The CDR3 DNA follows: TGCGCCAGCAGCCAAGAGATTGGCGGGGGGGAGTTCAATGAGCAGTTCTTC.

The chain links TRBV28 to TRBJ1-1; the match to TRBD1 covers 11 bases. J lost 6 bases, V lost 3 bases, and 6 bases had no gene match. This CDR3 is 15 amino acids long. Germline V gives CDR1 MDHEN, CDR2 SYDVKM. CDR3: CASSFIGQGAAEAFF. CDR3 DNA: TGTGCCAGCAGTTTTATCGGACAGGGGGCGGCTGAAGCTTTCTTT.